This TCR beta chain was recorded in a study of T cells in Graves' hyperthyroidism and ophthalmopathy. Study overall: Any treatment followed the collection of peripheral blood at initial diagnosis.

The germline gives CDR1 GTSNPN, CDR2 SVGIG (reference sequence). The CDR3 is 11 residues long. This clonotype occurred many times. Its matching antigen is unknown. Study outcomes and limitations: Within blood appeared most thyroid clonotypes that had expanded above 0.001.

Around 10 ml fresh peripheral blood yielded the PBMCs. RNA transcripts were the template for amplifying TCR beta CDR3 regions. The primer set for the first-round RT-PCR of the TCR CDR3 was HTBI. Each CDR3 protein is one row after TCRdb ran MiXCR on the multiplex PCR reads. The sample holds some 200,000 distinct CDR3 sequences, roughly 17% seen once. This sequence joins TRBV30 and TRBJ1-1; D is unresolved. The receptor was isolated from a woman aged 45-65 years with Graves' hyperthyroidism. The sequenced sample consisted of blood. The CDR3 here is CVGERNTEAFF. CDR3 nucleotide sequence: TGTGTTGGGGAGCGGAACACTGAAGCTTTCTTT.